These T cell receptor beta chains were read from a single sample in a study of neurological immune-mediated disorders. TCRdb recomputed calls from the 5' RACE reads with MiXCR, one row per CDR3 protein. The sample includes about 99,000 distinct CDR3 sequences, 10% to 13% of them seen just once. What was sequenced was PBMCs. Receptor source: a female donor with HTLV-1-associated myelopathy (HAM/TSP). The CDR3 runs from the conserved cysteine through the conserved F or W. A D gene is named only where the DNA matches it firmly. A row's size may be missing; if present it is once, few, many or a size class.

>TRBD1|TRBV29-1|many|TRBJ2-4
TGCAGCGTCGGACAGGGGGCAAAGGACATTCAGTACTTC
CSVGQGAKDIQYF
>TRBD2|TRBV12-3/TRBV12-4|many|TRBJ2-3
TGTGCCAGCAGTTTAGTAGCGGGGGCCCTACGTCAGTATTTT
CASSLVAGALRQYF
>TRBD2|TRBV7-7|many|TRBJ2-1
TGTGCCAGCAGCTTAGCGCTGGCGGGGGGGCAGAATGAGCAGTTCTTC
CASSLALAGGQNEQFF
>NA|TRBV20-1|NA|TRBJ2-4
TGCAGTGCCAAATCCCCGGTACAATTAGCCAAAAACATTCGGTACTTC
CSAKSPVQLAKNIRYF
>NA|TRBV5-1|once|TRBJ1-5
TGCGCCAGCAGCTTGGTGCCGACAGATAATGGTCAGCCCCAGCATTTT
CASSLVPTDNGQPQHF
>NA|TRBV29-1|many|TRBJ2-3
TGCAGCGTTGTTCGGGGGACCCGTACAGATACGCAGTATTTT
CSVVRGTRTDTQYF
>TRBD2|TRBV7-2|NA|TRBJ2-6
TGTGCCAGCGTAGTCGGGGGGGCTGGGGCCAACGTCCTGACTTTC
CASVVGGAGANVLTF
>TRBD2|TRBV7-2|many|TRBJ2-5
TGTGCCAGCAGCCCGCAGACTAGCGTGGAAGAGACCCAGTACTTC
CASSPQTSVEETQYF
>TRBD2|TRBV20-1|many|TRBJ2-1
TGCAGTGCTACTTCAGCGGGGGTATGGGGCAATGAGCAGTTCTTC
CSATSAGVWGNEQFF
>TRBD2|TRBV5-1|many|TRBJ2-3
TGCGCCAGCAGCTTGGCACTAGCGGGGACCACAGATACGCAGTATTTT
CASSLALAGTTDTQYF
>NA|TRBV5-1|many|TRBJ2-7
TGCGCCAGCAGCTTGACACTGTCAACCTCCTACGAGCAGTACTTC
CASSLTLSTSYEQYF
>NA|TRBV5-1|many|TRBJ2-3
TGCGCCAGCACCCTACAGGGCCCAGATACGCAGTATTTT
CASTLQGPDTQYF
>TRBD1|TRBV29-1|many|TRBJ2-5
TGCAGCGTTGTAAGGGACAGAGAGACCCAGTACTTC
CSVVRDRETQYF
>NA|TRBV5-1|few|TRBJ2-5
TGCGCCAGCAGCTCTCGGGGCGGGGTCTCATGGGAGACCAAGTACTTC
CASSSRGGVSWETKYF
>TRBD1|TRBV5-1|many|TRBJ2-1
TGCGCCAGCAGCCCCCAGACAGGGATGGATGAGCAGTTCTTC
CASSPQTGMDEQFF
>NA|TRBV2|NA|TRBJ2-7
TGTGCCAGCCGTCTCAACAGGGACTACGAGCAGTACTTC
CASRLNRDYEQYF